In its sample, the clone carrying this T cell receptor beta chain was seen a few times. Its antigen is not identified. This sample is part of a study of T cell repertoires in cytomegalovirus infection. Study information: HLA-B-restricted CMV epitopes that are well studied were used alongside recently identified HLA-C-restricted ones. Carrying CMV and the relevant HLA type showed in public TCR beta signatures.

TCRdb ran MiXCR on the reads and lists one entry per CDR3 protein. Of about 700,000 distinct CDR3 sequences in the sample, around 31% are singletons; the top ten hold about 20%. The study's findings and limits: Cumulative frequency (of public TCR beta family members) identified carriers of CMV plus the relevant HLA.

CDR3 size: 12 residues. Germline V gives CDR1 SNHLY, CDR2 FYNNEI. The V gene lost 8 bases and the J gene lost 2 bases, with 10 bases spanning the gap. The chain carries TRBV2 and TRBJ2-7, with D perhaps TRBD1 (5 bases). The origin of this receptor is a human donor in good health (CMV status not recorded). Some clones in this sample may be carry-over from other donors' samples. This specimen was cultured PBMCs, taken from culture after CMV antigen stimulation. The CDR3 sequence: CASRDSPYEQYF. The CDR3 region has the DNA TGTGCCAGCCGCGACAGCCCCTACGAGCAGTACTTC.